This passage covers 5 T cell receptor beta chains from one sample sequenced in a study of blood T cell repertoires in COVID-19. Some clones are missing from TCRdb's copy, which holds only in-frame ones; the method was immunoSEQ multiplex PCR. The data show some 78,000 clones, roughly 89% seen once. The sample consisted of peripheral blood. The origin of the receptors is a man aged 45-65 years with acute or convalescent COVID-19.

The chain combines TRBV19 with TRBJ2-1, with TRBD2 matching 11 bases. The germline V gene encodes CDR1 LNHDA and CDR2 SQIVND (reference sequence). The V and J ends lost 3 bases and 7 bases, in that order; junction bases with no gene match: 8. The CDR3 is 16 residues long. The CDR3 sequence: CASSILTSGSGNEQFF. In DNA, the CDR3 is TGTGCCAGTAGTATTTTAACTAGCGGGAGTGGGAATGAGCAGTTCTTC.

CDR3 protein: CASGTGGHQPQHF. In DNA form, the CDR3 reads TGTGCCAGTGGGACAGGGGGGCATCAGCCCCAGCATTTT. V gene TRBV19 combines with J gene TRBJ1-5, with 11 positions matching TRBD1. The CDR3 contains 13 residues. CDR1 LNHDA and CDR2 SQIVND come from the germline V gene (reference sequence). Trimming cost V 8 bases and J 5 bases; bases outside gene matches: 2.

V and J are TRBV7-9 and TRBJ1-1; possibly TRBD1 for D (5 bases). V lost 0 bases, J lost 4 bases, and 12 bases lay in between. The CDR3 length is 15 residues. Germline V gene lookup returns CDR1 SEHNR and CDR2 FQNEAQ (reference sequence). CDR3 sequence: CASSLAGPIGTEAFF. The CDR3 DNA is TGTGCCAGCAGCTTAGCGGGGCCGATCGGCACTGAAGCTTTCTTT.

The rearrangement joins TRBV30 to TRBJ2-7; D unclear. Trimming stripped 2 bases from V and 3 bases from J, with 5 bases between. The CDR3 totals 11 residues. Germline-derived CDR1 and CDR2 are GTSNPN and SVGIG (reference sequence). DNA for the CDR3: TGTGCCTGGAGTAACAACTACGAGCAGTACTTC. Encoded protein: CAWSNNYEQYF. Variable domain in full (rest from reference TRBV30 and TRBJ2-7): SQTIHQWPATLVQPVGSPLSLECTVEGTSNPNLYWYRQAAGRGLQLLFYSVGIGQISSEVPQNLSASRPQDRQFILSSKKLLLSDSGFYLCAWSNNYEQYFGPGTRLTVT.

This rearrangement joins TRBV5-1 to TRBJ1-2; a possible D gene is TRBD1 (6 bases). The CDR3 spans 14 residues. The V and J ends lost 3 bases and 3 bases respectively, with 12 bases between them. CDR1 is SGHRS and CDR2 is YFSETQ in the germline V gene. This chain's CDR3 is CASSYRTDDYGYTF. CDR3 DNA: TGCGCCAGCAGCTATAGGACAGATGACTATGGCTACACCTTC.